The next 7 T cell receptor beta chains were all read from a single sample in a study of T-cell reconstitution after alpha-beta-depleted transplantation in children. As it was prepared, the TCRbeta library received unique molecular identifiers. One entry per CDR3 protein results from TCRdb running MiXCR on the PCR reads. The sample consists of around 210,000 distinct CDR3 sequences, approximately 6.9% of them appearing once. The sequenced sample was PBMCs, obtained before TCRalphabeta/CD19-depleted stem cell transplant. These receptors all stem from a boy aged 2 to 9 with acute lymphoblastic leukemia, due to receive a stem cell transplant.

The CDR3: CASSPEGDAEAFF. Here the CDR3 DNA reads TGTGCCAGCAGTCCCGAGGGTGACGCTGAAGCTTTCTTT. V usage is TRBV11-3 and J usage is TRBJ1-1, with no clear D. The V end was cut by 6 bases, the J end by 6 bases, with 14 bases between. The length of the CDR3 is 13 residues. CDR1 and CDR2 from the germline V gene are SGHNT and YENEEA. The variable domain in full, completed from reference TRBV11-3 and TRBJ1-1, reads EAGVVQSPRYKIIEKKQPVAFWCNPISGHNTLYWYLQNLGQGPELLIRYENEEAVDDSQLPKDRFSAERLKGVDSTLKIQPAELGDSAVYLCASSPEGDAEAFFGQGTRLTVV.

This clonotype was detected a few times. The CDR3 is CASSPGQGRRGEKLFF. CDR3 bases: TGTGCCAGCAGCCCGGGACAGGGGCGCCGGGGAGAAAAACTGTTTTTT. This rearrangement joins TRBV28 to TRBJ1-4; 10 bases map to TRBD1. Germline V gene sequence: CDR1 MDHEN, CDR2 SYDVKM. This CDR3 contains 16 residues. V gave up 6 bases and J gave up 8 bases; unmatched junction bases: 12.

This clonotype showed up many times. The V gene is TRBV28, the J gene TRBJ2-3; weak D call: TRBD1 (5 bases). The CDR3 is 15 residues long. The V end lost 2 bases, the J end lost 4 bases, and 13 bases lay between the germline ends. Germline V CDR1 and CDR2: MDHEN, SYDVKM. The CDR3 here is CASSLQIGVADTQYF. The DNA of the CDR3 is TGTGCCAGCAGTTTACAGATAGGGGTGGCAGATACGCAGTATTTT.

J is TRBJ2-7 and V is TRBV11-2; the D gene could be TRBD1 or TRBD2 (6 bases each). This CDR3 has 16 residues. V was clipped by 3 bases and J by 0 bases, with 15 bases between them. CDR1 is SGHAT, CDR2 FQNNGV, per germline. CDR3 in DNA: TGTGCCAGCAGCTTTCTTTCGGGGGCCAGCTCCTACGAGCAGTACTTC. Its translation is CASSFLSGASSYEQYF. Full variable domain (outside the CDR3, taken from reference TRBV11-2 and TRBJ2-7): EAGVAQSPRYKIIEKRQSVAFWCNPISGHATLYWYQQILGQGPKLLIQFQNNGVVDDSQLPKDRFSAERLKGVDSTLKIQPAKLEDSAVYLCASSFLSGASSYEQYFGPGTRLTVT.

This clonotype was seen repeatedly, ten times or more. The rearrangement joins TRBV27 to TRBJ2-2, with 9 bases aligning to TRBD1. The trim removed 6 bases at V and 6 bases at J, leaving 5 bases unmatched. This CDR3 has 14 amino acids. Germline CDR1 reads MNHEY; CDR2 reads SMNVEV (reference sequence). The CDR3 nucleotides read TGTGCCAGCAGCTACAGGGGGCGGGCCGGGGAGCTGTTTTTT. Translated, it gives CASSYRGRAGELFF.

In this sample, this clonotype turned up a few times. This chain links TRBV7-9 with TRBJ1-2, with D unresolved. Germline V gives CDR1 SEHNR, CDR2 FQNEAQ (reference sequence). The CDR3 runs 12 residues. Trimming left V 1 base short and J 6 bases short, with 6 bases between. The CDR3 coding sequence is TGTGCCAGCAGCTTAGAAGGGAATGGCTACACCTTC. Translation gives CASSLEGNGYTF.

In its sample, this clonotype was seen many times. The gene calls are TRBV6-2 or TRBV6-3 and TRBJ2-7; 9 positions match TRBD2. CDR3 length: 15 residues. Looked up from germline, CDR1 is MNHEY and CDR2 is SVGEGT. Germline trimming cut 0 bases from V and 3 bases from J; bases unmatched to any gene: 3. The CDR3 loop is CASSYSTLAGYEQYF. CDR3 bases: TGTGCCAGCAGTTACTCGACACTAGCGGGCTACGAGCAGTACTTC.